Described below is a single TCR beta chain sequence and its context. The sample belongs to a study of blood T cell repertoires in COVID-19. Study at large: COVID-19 samples from acute and convalescent phases originated in the United States, Italy and Spain.

Allocation to cohorts depended on clinical history reported by the participants. V was shortened by 3 bases and J by 6 bases, with 20 bases between the two germline ends. Germline-derived CDR1 and CDR2 are MNHNS and SASEGT. The CDR3 has 16 amino acids. Clones were read by immunoSEQ multiplex PCR, and TCRdb kept only the in-frame ones, dropping some. The sample has some 170,000 clones, about 90% seen once; the top ten hold less than 1.5%. This receptor was taken from a human donor with acute COVID-19. The donor label of this sample is uncertain. The V and J genes are TRBV6-1 and TRBJ1-1, with D tentatively TRBD1 (5 bases). The sample taken for sequencing was PBMCs or T cells enriched from blood (not recorded which). The CDR3 coding sequence is TGTGCCAGCAGTGAGTTTTTGAAGGACAATAGCCCTGAAGCTTTCTTT. It yields the protein CASSEFLKDNSPEAFF.